The 20 T cell receptor beta chains in this list originate from one sample, sequenced in a study of Tregs in tolerant kidney transplant recipients. The data were produced by immunoSEQ multiplex PCR, yet TCRdb's version contains in-frame clones alone and is incomplete. Among about 21,000 clones listed, roughly 65% were seen once. Their recognized antigens are unknown. Sample: Tregs from blood cultured with allogeneic cells. These receptors came from a human donor in good health.

This clone has a single count. The J gene is TRBJ2-3, the V gene TRBV11-2, with a weak D call TRBD2 (5 bases). Germline V CDR1 and CDR2: SGHAT, FQNNGV. The CDR3 extends over 15 amino acids. V lost 1 base and J 6 bases, leaving 14 bases between the germline ends. The CDR3, as DNA: TGTGCCAGCAGCTTAGCGCGGGCGTGGGCCGATACGCAGTATTTT. Translated, it gives CASSLARAWADTQYF.

This clone has just one count. The V and J genes are TRBV11-2 and TRBJ2-7; the D is unclear. The germline CDR1 and CDR2 sequences are SGHAT and FQNNGV. This CDR3 region has 13 residues. V was clipped by 2 bases and J by 4 bases, with 9 bases between them. The CDR3 DNA is TGTGCCAGCAGCTTACCTGAGATTTACGAGCAGTACTTC. This sequence encodes CASSLPEIYEQYF.

This rearrangement joins TRBV11-1 to TRBJ2-2; D is uncertain. V lost 4 bases, J lost 5 bases, and 8 bases lay in between. This CDR3 contains 13 residues. Per the germline V gene, CDR1 is SGHAT and CDR2 is FQDESV (reference sequence). Here the CDR3 reads CASSSQPTGELFF. The DNA for the CDR3 is TGTGCCAGCAGCTCGCAGCCTACCGGGGAGCTGTTTTTT.

This clone was seen once. J is TRBJ2-3 and V is TRBV10-2; 8 bases match TRBD2. Per germline, CDR1 WSHSY and CDR2 SAAADI. J gave up 6 bases and V 8 bases, and 10 bases lay outside the gene matches. The CDR3 runs to 14 residues. CDR3 amino acids: CASRGGPPFDTQYF. CDR3 in DNA: TGCGCCAGCCGCGGGGGGCCCCCGTTCGATACGCAGTATTTT.

This chain uses TRBV6-1 with TRBJ1-5; possible D gene TRBD1, 5 bases. CDR3 length: 13 amino acids. V lost 7 bases, J lost 4 bases, and 11 bases lay in between. Germline loops: CDR1 MNHNS, CDR2 SASEGT. The CDR3: CASTWGGNQPQHF. The CDR3 region has the DNA TGTGCCAGCACTTGGGGGGGTAATCAGCCCCAGCATTTT.

The rearrangement uses TRBV25-1 and TRBJ1-1, with a tentative D call TRBD1 (6 bases). CDR1 is MGHDK and CDR2 is SYGVNS in the germline V gene. The CDR3 totals 13 residues. V shed 6 bases and J shed 5 bases, with 13 bases lying between them. CDR3 sequence: CASRPQGPTEAFF. The DNA of the CDR3 is TGTGCCAGCAGACCACAGGGTCCGACTGAAGCTTTCTTT. The complete variable domain, with remaining parts taken from reference TRBV25-1 and TRBJ1-1, reads EADIYQTPRYLVIGTGKKITLECSQTMGHDKMYWYQQDPGMELHLIHYSYGVNSTEKGDLSSESTVSRIRTEHFPLTLESARPSHTSQYLCASRPQGPTEAFFGQGTRLTVV.

This rearrangement joins TRBV6-5 to TRBJ2-1; no reliable D call. The germline gives CDR1 MNHEY, CDR2 SVGAGI. V was trimmed by 5 bases and J by 0 bases, leaving 11 bases between them. The CDR3 sequence is 15 residues long. The CDR3 bases are TGTGCCAGCAGTCGGACCTATAGCTCCTACAATGAGCAGTTCTTC. Amino acids: CASSRTYSSYNEQFF.

This clone was found once. The chain has TRBV4-2 and TRBJ2-3, with 9 bases identical to TRBD2. Germline V gives CDR1 LGHNA, CDR2 YNFKEQ. This CDR3 has 16 residues. With 2 bases clipped from V and 6 bases from J, the junction kept 9 bases outside the gene matches. The CDR3 nucleotides are TGTGCCAGCAGCCAACTTGGGACTAGCCCCCAGGATACGCAGTATTTT. Its protein is CASSQLGTSPQDTQYF.

The rearrangement uses TRBV5-1 and TRBJ2-5, with TRBD1 matching 10 bases. Germline values: CDR1 SGHRS, CDR2 YFSETQ. The junction had 3 bases not matched to a gene; V was cut back by 3 bases and J by 7 bases. The CDR3 covers 13 residues. The CDR3 sequence: CASSYGQGGTQYF. The CDR3 region has the DNA TGCGCCAGCAGCTACGGACAGGGGGGGACCCAGTACTTC.

The rearrangement links TRBV14 to TRBJ1-6, with TRBD1 identical over 7 bases. V lost 4 bases to trimming and J lost 10 bases; unmatched junction nucleotides: 4. Germline values: CDR1 SGHDN, CDR2 FVKESK. The length of the CDR3 is 13 residues. CDR3 region: CASSRGGWSPLHF. CDR3 sequence (DNA): TGTGCCAGCAGCCGAGGGGGCTGGTCACCCCTCCACTTT.

The chain is built from TRBV6-6 and TRBJ1-1; D not resolved. CDR3 size: 15 residues. V lost 2 bases, J lost 1 base, and 11 bases lay in between. Germline-derived CDR1 and CDR2 are MNHNY and SVGAGI (reference sequence). This CDR3 reads CASSYRLNRNTEAFF. DNA of the CDR3: TGTGCCAGCAGTTACAGGTTGAATCGGAACACTGAAGCTTTCTTT.

This clone was recorded once. The chain is built from TRBV6-5 and TRBJ1-2; D not resolved. V was shortened by 2 bases and J by 4 bases, with 11 bases between the two germline ends. This CDR3 spans 14 amino acids. Germline lookup yields CDR1 MNHEY and CDR2 SVGAGI. CDR3 residues: CASSYNSWGYGYTF. CDR3 nucleotide sequence: TGTGCCAGCAGTTACAACTCGTGGGGCTATGGCTACACCTTC.

This sequence joins TRBV18 and TRBJ2-1, with D tentatively TRBD2 (5 bases). Trimming pared 3 bases from V and 9 bases from J, leaving 12 bases between. The CDR3 consists of 13 residues. Germline loops: CDR1 KGHSH, CDR2 LQKENI. CDR3 amino acids: CASSPIVGSEQFF. The CDR3 coding sequence is TGTGCCAGCTCACCGATCGTTGGGAGTGAGCAGTTCTTC.

The table lists this clone with a few counts. The J gene is TRBJ2-1, the V gene TRBV7-3; no clear D gene. Germline values: CDR1 SGHTA, CDR2 FQGTGA. With 8 bases removed from V and 2 bases from J, the gap between germline ends came to 13 bases. This CDR3 has 14 amino acids. As DNA, the CDR3 is TGTGCCAGCTCCCTGGCAGGAGCCTACAATGAGCAGTTCTTC. This codes for CASSLAGAYNEQFF.

The chain recombines TRBV7-9 with TRBJ1-2; 8 bases line up with TRBD1. The CDR3 length is 16 residues. V lost 1 base, J lost 4 bases, and 8 bases stayed unmatched. Germline-derived CDR1 and CDR2 are SEHNR and FQNEAQ (reference sequence). This CDR3 is CASSLVVGTGIYGYTF. CDR3 nucleotides: TGTGCCAGCAGCTTAGTGGTCGGGACAGGAATCTATGGCTACACCTTC.

This clone was seen only once. The V and J genes are TRBV10-3 and TRBJ2-2; D may correspond to TRBD1 or TRBD2 (5 bases each). The germline gives CDR1 ENHRY, CDR2 SYGVKD. V gave up 6 bases and J gave up 9 bases, with 8 bases separating them. CDR3 length: 11 amino acids. The CDR3 DNA sequence: TGTGCCATCAGGGGGGACCGGGAGCTGTTTTTT. The encoded protein is CAIRGDRELFF.

The chain combines TRBV4-2 with TRBJ2-7; D unclear. The CDR3 is made up of 13 amino acids. The ends were cut back, 6 bases at V and 5 bases at J, with 14 bases in the middle. Germline loops: CDR1 LGHNA, CDR2 YNFKEQ. CDR3 sequence: CASSLESNHEQYF. Here the CDR3 DNA reads TGTGCCAGCAGTTTGGAAAGTAACCACGAGCAGTACTTC.

This chain connects TRBV6-6 to TRBJ2-3, with 12 bases identical to TRBD2. Germline-derived CDR1 and CDR2 are MNHNY and SVGAGI (reference sequence). The CDR3 has 15 residues. The ends lost 7 bases at V and 7 bases at J; junction bases unmatched: 9. The CDR3 DNA is TGTGCCAGCACCGAGACTAGCGGGAGTTGGAATACGCAGTATTTT. This encodes CASTETSGSWNTQYF.

The chain combines TRBV18 with TRBJ2-7, with unresolved D. The CDR3 covers 16 residues. Germline V lookup: CDR1 KGHSH, CDR2 LQKENI. Trimming pared 2 bases from V and 0 bases from J, leaving 14 bases between. The DNA for the CDR3 is TGTGCCAGCTCACCAGCAATTTCTGTCTTCTCCTACGAGCAGTACTTC. Translation: CASSPAISVFSYEQYF.

This clone is deemed medium-sized. The chain recombines TRBV7-9 with TRBJ2-2; D unclear. Germline V gives CDR1 SEHNR, CDR2 FQNEAQ (reference sequence). This CDR3 is 13 amino acids long. V was pared by 4 bases and J by 6 bases, with 9 bases between. CDR3 in DNA: TGTGCCAGCAGCTCTGGACCGTCCGGGGAGCTGTTTTTT. It encodes CASSSGPSGELFF.